The T cell receptor beta chain under discussion was sequenced for a study of early T cells in non-severe SARS-CoV-2 infection. Findings of the study overall: A preference for anti-spike CD8 responses marked VDJdb matching, which missed private and CD4 specificities.

Notes on this clonotype: What it binds is not known.

The CDR3 has 14 residues. Between the trimmed V and J ends, which lost 3 bases and 3 bases, there was a span of 9 bases. Germline V lookup: CDR1 SNHLY, CDR2 FYNNEI. Individual cDNA molecules each received unique molecular identifiers attached to them. One entry per CDR3 protein results from TCRdb running MiXCR on the 5' RACE reads. The table lists tens of thousands of distinct CDR3 sequences, around 20% of them singletons. The chain carries TRBV2 and TRBJ1-5; D not certain. This specimen was whole blood, taken at baseline. The receptor's source is an adult who was a healthcare worker with PCR-confirmed SARS-CoV-2 infection or an uninfected control (not recorded which). CDR3 bases: TGTGCCAGCAGTGATAAGATTTCCAATCAGCCCCAGCATTTT. Amino acids: CASSDKISNQPQHF.